What follows are 20 T cell receptor delta chains derived from one specimen sequenced in a study of gamma-delta chains in newborns, infants, children. TCRdb re-called clones from the reads via CATT. The table includes some 11,000 delta-chain clones, less than 4.5% detected once. Sample: blood. Receptor source: a child who was a newborn, infant or young child, either healthy, febrile or measles-vaccinated (not recorded which).

Only a few counts were recorded for this clone. This may be a read error, as it is one base from a much larger clone. The sample holds other DNA sequences that translate to the same CDR3. The chain links TRDV2 to TRDJ1; 13 bases are a match to TRDD3. Germline CDR1 GEAIGNYY, CDR2 EKD. This CDR3 contains 18 residues. Here the CDR3 DNA reads TGTGCCTGCGACACCGTACTGGGGGATACGCGGTACACCGATAAACTCATCTTT. This translates into CACDTVLGDTRYTDKLIF.

This clone was picked up a small number of times. The rearrangement uses TRDV3 and TRDJ1, with a tentative D call TRDD3 (6 bases). This CDR3 spans 21 amino acids. Per the germline V gene, CDR1 is TVYSNPD and CDR2 is GDNSRS (reference sequence). The V gene lost 1 base and the J gene lost 0 bases, with 33 bases spanning the gap. The chain's CDR3 is CAFIPEKIAGGTYLYTDKLIF. The CDR3 nucleotides are TGTGCCTTTATCCCCGAGAAGATCGCGGGGGGGACCTACCTGTACACCGATAAACTCATCTTT.

This chain connects TRDV1 to TRDJ1; D not resolved. The J gene, missing from TCRdb, was assigned here through DNA to germline matching. Trimming took off 0 bases at V and 4 bases at J, with 18 bases between the two ends. This CDR3 has 17 amino acids. The germline V gene has CDR1 TSWWSYY and CDR2 QGS. CDR3 sequence reads: CALGELLGVAGFDKLIF. In DNA form, the CDR3 reads TGTGCTCTTGGGGAACTATTAGGTGTGGCGGGGTTCGATAAACTCATCTTT.

No call was made for the V gene; the J gene is TRDJ1; the table gives TRDD3 as D, unverified against the DNA. This CDR3 comprises 19 residues. As DNA, the CDR3 is TGTGCCTGTGAACCGATTCCTACGGACTGGGGGATACGCACCGATAAACTCATCTTT. Translation: CACEPIPTDWGIRTDKLIF.

As to this clone: This may come from a read error, since a much larger clone is one base off. This sample also contains other DNA sequences that code for the same CDR3. The gene calls are TRDV2 and TRDJ3; TRDD3 matches at 13 bases. In germline, CDR1 is GEAIGNYY, CDR2 EKD. Trimming cost V 2 bases and J 1 base; bases outside gene matches: 7. The CDR3 totals 20 residues. This CDR3 reads CACDKVLGDTRSWDTRQMFF. CDR3 nucleotides: TGTGCCTGTGACAAAGTACTGGGGGATACGCGTTCCTGGGACACCCGACAGATGTTTTTC.

By its share, this clone is medium-sized. Other DNA sequences of this sample code for an identical CDR3. The CDR3 loop reads CAAISPRRVHQYTDKLIF. CDR3 in DNA: TGTGCAGCAATTTCTCCCCGAAGGGTCCACCAGTACACCGATAAACTCATCTTT. The chain couples TRAV29/DV5 to TRDJ1; unclear D gene. V was trimmed by 3 bases and J by 0 bases, leaving 24 bases between them. The CDR3 loop spans 18 amino acids. Per the germline V gene, CDR1 is NSMFDY and CDR2 is ISSIKDK. Full variable domain (missing parts from reference TRAV29/DV5 and TRDJ1): DQQVKQNSPSLSVQEGRISILNCDYTNSMFDYFLWYKKYPAEGPTFLISISSIKDKNEDGRFTVFLNKSAKHLSLHIVPSQPGDSAVYFCAAISPRRVHQYTDKLIFGKGTRVTVEP.

This clone is classed as medium-sized. This rearrangement joins TRDV2 to TRDJ3; TRDD3 matches at 10 bases. Germline values: CDR1 GEAIGNYY, CDR2 EKD. The CDR3 loop spans 19 amino acids. V shed 3 bases, J shed 0 bases, and the junction held 7 bases outside the gene matches. This CDR3 is CACDPARGIRSWDTRQMFF. CDR3 nucleotide sequence: TGTGCCTGTGACCCGGCTCGGGGGATACGCTCCTGGGACACCCGACAGATGTTTTTC.

For this clone: At one end, the junction sequence differs from germline, possibly due to a read error. Other DNA sequences in this sample translate to the same CDR3. The V gene is TRDV2, the J gene TRDJ3, with 10 bases identical to TRDD3. The CDR3 extends over 18 amino acids. Germline-derived CDR1 and CDR2 are GEAIGNYY and EKD. The CDR3 region has the DNA TGTGCCTGCGACACCGTACTGGGGGATTTCCGGGACACCCGACAGATGTTTTTC. It specifies CACDTVLGDFRDTRQMFF.

This clone appeared a few times. V is TRDV2 and J is TRDJ1, with D possibly TRDD3 on 5 matching bases. The CDR3 spans 19 residues. Per germline, CDR1 GEAIGNYY and CDR2 EKD. V was cut by 0 bases and J by 2 bases, with 24 bases left in between. CDR3 in amino acids: CACDTVSGYRGQPTDKLIF. In nucleotides, the CDR3 is TGTGCCTGTGACACCGTTTCTGGATATCGGGGTCAACCGACCGATAAACTCATCTTT.

This clone has only a few counts. The germline gene is not matched at one end of the junction; a read error may be the cause. This sequence joins TRDV1 and TRDJ1, with 10 positions matching TRDD3. This CDR3 region has 23 residues. The germline CDR1 and CDR2 sequences are TSWWSYY and QGS. The CDR3 here is CAPGNRKWSPSNSSHWGMVQLIF. As DNA, the CDR3 is TGTGCTCCTGGGAACCGCAAATGGTCCCCATCGAATTCTTCCCACTGGGGGATGGTGCAACTCATCTTT.

This clone is categorized as medium-sized. The chain couples TRDV2 to TRDJ3; TRDD3 agrees at 12 bases. Germline loops: CDR1 GEAIGNYY, CDR2 EKD. The CDR3 runs to 18 residues. V lost 0 bases, J lost 2 bases, and 1 base stayed unmatched. CDR3 bases: TGTGCCTGTGACACCGCTGGGGGATACGCCTGGGACACCCGACAGATGTTTTTC. The encoded protein is CACDTAGGYAWDTRQMFF.

The chain joins TRDV1 to TRDJ1, with 11 nucleotides matching TRDD3. Germline V CDR1 and CDR2: TSWWSYY, QGS. The CDR3 spans 19 residues. Trimming cost V 0 bases and J 2 bases; bases outside gene matches: 11. CDR3 nucleotide sequence: TGTGCTCTTGGGGAACTTACTCCTGGGGGATACTTAAGAACCGATAAACTCATCTTT. Translated: CALGELTPGGYLRTDKLIF.

No V gene call is available, although the J gene is TRDJ1; the table names TRDD3, a call not compared with the DNA. The CDR3 covers 23 residues. The DNA of the CDR3 is TGTGCTCTTGGGGTAATCGTATACACGGGGGGCTACTGGGGGATACTTTTTATCGATAAACTCATCTTT. This encodes CALGVIVYTGGYWGILFIDKLIF.

The rearrangement links TRDV1 to TRDJ1; D is unresolved. This CDR3 spans 16 amino acids. CDR1 is TSWWSYY, CDR2 QGS, per germline. Trimming cost V 4 bases and J 0 bases, with 15 bases left between them. The CDR3 sequence is CALGGLGWAHTDKLIF. The DNA for the CDR3 is TGTGCTCTTGGGGGACTCGGGTGGGCCCACACCGATAAACTCATCTTT.

The chain employs TRDV2 and TRDJ1, with 7 bases fitting TRDD3. The length of the CDR3 is 16 residues. V trimming: 1 base; J trimming: 0 bases; junction bases outside the gene matches: 7. Germline CDR1 reads GEAIGNYY; CDR2 reads EKD. CDR3 sequence: CACDTVGEMNTDKLIF. CDR3 nucleotide sequence: TGTGCCTGTGACACTGTGGGGGAGATGAACACCGATAAACTCATCTTT.

This clone was found a few times. The chain recombines TRDV3 with TRDJ1, with 13 bases fitting TRDD3. The CDR3 runs to 20 residues. Germline trimming cut 5 bases from V and 0 bases from J; bases unmatched to any gene: 21. CDR1 is TVYSNPD and CDR2 is GDNSRS in the germline V gene (reference sequence). The CDR3 reads CAQPSSLTGGYGPYTDKLIF. The CDR3 DNA follows: TGTGCCCAACCTTCCTCCCTTACTGGGGGATACGGGCCGTACACCGATAAACTCATCTTT.

This clone was counted only a few times. V is TRDV3 and J is TRDJ2; 10 bases are shared with TRDD3. V lost 3 bases and J lost 4; bases outside the gene matches: 11. From germline, CDR1 is TVYSNPD and CDR2 GDNSRS (reference sequence). The CDR3 spans 16 residues. For the CDR3, the DNA is TGTGCCTTCCGATATGGGGGATACCTCGAGACAGCACAACTCTTCTTT. Amino acid sequence: CAFRYGGYLETAQLFF.

This clone was seen only a few times. This sequence is one base from a far larger clone and is likely a read error. The same CDR3 arises from other DNA sequences in this sample as well. The chain combines TRDV2 with TRDJ2, with 10 positions matching TRDD3. The CDR3 loop spans 14 amino acids. The germline gives CDR1 GEAIGNYY, CDR2 EKD. CDR3 coding DNA: TGTGCTTGTGACATACTGGGGGATACAGCACAACTCTTCTTT. As protein: CACDILGDTAQLFF.

This clone was found a few times. This CDR3 reads CALGELVPVMYTDKLIF. Here the CDR3 DNA reads TGTGCTCTTGGGGAACTAGTCCCCGTCATGTACACCGATAAACTCATCTTT. This rearrangement joins TRDV1 to TRDJ1; D is ambiguous. The CDR3 loop spans 17 amino acids. The V end lost 0 bases, the J end lost 0 bases, and 14 bases lay between the germline ends. Germline V lookup: CDR1 TSWWSYY, CDR2 QGS.

This chain connects TRDV1 to TRDJ1; D uncertain. Between the trimmed V and J ends, which lost 3 bases and 0 bases, there was a span of 8 bases. CDR3 length equals 14 residues. CDR1 is TSWWSYY and CDR2 is QGS in the germline V gene. CDR3 in DNA: TGTGCTCTTGGGGATAGTTGGAACACCGATAAACTCATCTTT. This gives the protein CALGDSWNTDKLIF.